Listed below are T cell receptor beta chains from one sample, sequenced in a study of OX40 agonist ivuxolimab in advanced cancers. Libraries were prepared by immunoSEQ multiplex PCR; TCRdb keeps only in-frame clonotypes and omits some of them. The data contain some 70,000 clones, around 82% of them singletons. The source material was CD4+ or CD8+ T cells sorted from blood, sampled in a trial of the OX40 agonist ivuxolimab. The receptor set was obtained from an adult with an advanced solid tumor such as melanoma, head and neck, liver or kidney cancer. Each CDR3 is given with its conserved first and last residue. Fields, in order: V gene, clone size, J gene, D gene, CDR3 DNA, CDR3 protein. A D gene is named only where the DNA matches it firmly. For some rows the clone size is stated as once, few or many, or as a class when expanded; others skip it.

TRBV29-1	few	TRBJ2-5	TRBD1	TGCAGCGTTGCTGACAGGGCCCAAGAGACCCAGTACTTC	CSVADRAQETQYF
TRBV5-1	-	TRBJ2-1	-	TGCGCCAGCAGCTTGGGAGGCCTCGAAGGGAATGAGCAGTTCTTC	CASSLGGLEGNEQFF
TRBV30	many	TRBJ1-5	-	TGTGCCTGGAGTTTGGACCTCAATCAGCCCCAGCATTTT	CAWSLDLNQPQHF
TRBV2	-	TRBJ1-1	TRBD1	TGTGCCAGCACGGGGACAGGGGTAAACACTGAAGCTTTCTTT	CASTGTGVNTEAFF
TRBV19	-	TRBJ2-3	-	TGTGCCAGTAGACCCTTAGAGGGCACAGATACGCAGTATTTT	CASRPLEGTDTQYF
TRBV7-9	-	TRBJ1-1	-	TGTGCCAGCAGCTCCTTCCCCTGGACAGAAAACACTGAAGCTTTCTTT	CASSSFPWTENTEAFF
TRBV4-1	-	TRBJ1-5	TRBD1	TGCGCCAGCAGCATAACAGGGGCGGCTCAGCCCCAGCATTTT	CASSITGAAQPQHF
TRBV6-6	few	TRBJ1-1	-	TGTGCCAGCAGTTACTCCACAGGGAGGGACACTGAAGCTTTCTTT	CASSYSTGRDTEAFF
TRBV5-4	-	TRBJ1-2	-	TGTGCCAGCAGAATACTAGGAAACTATGGCTACACCTTC	CASRILGNYGYTF
TRBV18	few	TRBJ2-5	-	TGTGCCAGCTCAGATGCTGTAGAGACCCAGTACTTC	CASSDAVETQYF
TRBV5-1	-	TRBJ1-4	TRBD1	TGCGCCAGCAGCCGGGGACAGGGGGATGAAAAACTGTTTTTT	CASSRGQGDEKLFF
TRBV9	-	TRBJ2-3	TRBD2	TGTGCCAGCAGCGTAGTACTAGCGGGGGGTGGTACGCAGTATTTT	CASSVVLAGGGTQYF
TRBV7-3	-	TRBJ2-3	-	TGTGCCAGCAGCTTAATCCCCCCGGGGGCCGGAAGCACAGATACGCAGTATTTT	CASSLIPPGAGSTDTQYF